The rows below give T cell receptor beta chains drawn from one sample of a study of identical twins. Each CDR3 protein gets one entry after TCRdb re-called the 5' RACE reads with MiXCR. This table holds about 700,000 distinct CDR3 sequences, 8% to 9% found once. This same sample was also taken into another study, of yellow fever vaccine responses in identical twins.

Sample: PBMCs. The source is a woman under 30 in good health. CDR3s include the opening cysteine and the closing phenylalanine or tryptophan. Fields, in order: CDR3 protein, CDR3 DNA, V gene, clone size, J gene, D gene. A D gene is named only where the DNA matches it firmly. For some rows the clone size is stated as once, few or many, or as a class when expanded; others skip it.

cdr3_aa: CASSQWKSSGKGGLGETQYF; cdr3_nt: TGTGCCAGCAGCCAATGGAAGAGTAGCGGTAAAGGAGGGCTCGGGGAGACCCAGTACTTC; v_call: TRBV3-1; clone_size: .; j_call: TRBJ2-5; d_call: .
cdr3_aa: CASSSAGSPYEQYF; cdr3_nt: TGTGCCAGCAGCTCCGCAGGGAGCCCCTACGAGCAGTACTTC; v_call: TRBV7-9; clone_size: .; j_call: TRBJ2-7; d_call: .
cdr3_aa: CASSLRWGTGANEQYF; cdr3_nt: TGTGCCAGCAGCCTCCGTTGGGGGACAGGGGCTAACGAGCAGTACTTC; v_call: TRBV9; clone_size: .; j_call: TRBJ2-7; d_call: TRBD1
cdr3_aa: CASSMDDRGHSNEKLFF; cdr3_nt: TGCGCCAGCAGCATGGACGACAGGGGGCATTCTAATGAAAAACTGTTTTTT; v_call: TRBV5-1; clone_size: many; j_call: TRBJ1-4; d_call: TRBD1
cdr3_aa: CASARAHRRADTQYF; cdr3_nt: TGTGCTAGTGCCCGGGCCCACCGGCGGGCAGATACGCAGTATTTT; v_call: TRBV12-5; clone_size: .; j_call: TRBJ2-3; d_call: .
cdr3_aa: CASSRDREAGELFF; cdr3_nt: TGTGCCAGCAGCAGGGACAGGGAGGCCGGGGAGCTGTTTTTT; v_call: TRBV6-2/TRBV6-3; clone_size: many; j_call: TRBJ2-2; d_call: TRBD1
cdr3_aa: CASSLDSRQGSETQYF; cdr3_nt: TGTGCCAGCAGCTTAGACTCTAGACAGGGTTCGGAGACCCAGTACTTC; v_call: TRBV11-2; clone_size: few; j_call: TRBJ2-5; d_call: TRBD1
cdr3_aa: CSAGRTNEKLFF; cdr3_nt: TGCAGTGCTGGACGGACTAATGAAAAACTGTTTTTT; v_call: TRBV20-1; clone_size: .; j_call: TRBJ1-4; d_call: .
cdr3_aa: CASSLGIGSGAGEETQYF; cdr3_nt: TGTGCCAGCAGCTTAGGAATCGGATCGGGGGCAGGCGAAGAGACCCAGTACTTC; v_call: TRBV11-1; clone_size: .; j_call: TRBJ2-5; d_call: .
cdr3_aa: CASSQVGGTEQFF; cdr3_nt: TGTGCCAGCAGCCAAGTCGGCGGTACCGAGCAGTTCTTC; v_call: TRBV3-1; clone_size: .; j_call: TRBJ2-1; d_call: .
cdr3_aa: CATRSWGVIDEQYF; cdr3_nt: TGTGCCACACGATCCTGGGGGGTGATCGACGAGCAGTACTTC; v_call: TRBV11-2; clone_size: .; j_call: TRBJ2-7; d_call: .
cdr3_aa: CASSDPRTGAAYEQYF; cdr3_nt: TGTGCCAGCAGTGACCCGAGGACAGGGGCGGCCTACGAGCAGTACTTC; v_call: TRBV25-1; clone_size: few; j_call: TRBJ2-7; d_call: TRBD1
cdr3_aa: CATGRQLNTEAFF; cdr3_nt: TGTGCCACCGGGAGGCAGTTGAACACTGAAGCTTTCTTT; v_call: TRBV15; clone_size: .; j_call: TRBJ1-1; d_call: .
cdr3_aa: CSARSGGPSTDTQYF; cdr3_nt: TGCAGTGCTAGGAGCGGGGGGCCTAGTACAGATACGCAGTATTTT; v_call: TRBV20-1; clone_size: many; j_call: TRBJ2-3; d_call: TRBD2
cdr3_aa: CASSPGTSGVRLYEQYF; cdr3_nt: TGTGCCAGCAGTCCGGGGACTAGCGGCGTTCGCCTCTACGAGCAGTACTTC; v_call: TRBV28; clone_size: .; j_call: TRBJ2-7; d_call: TRBD2
cdr3_aa: CASTWDFF; cdr3_nt: TGCGCCAGCACCTGGGACTTCTTC; v_call: TRBV23-1; clone_size: few; j_call: TRBJ2-1; d_call: .
cdr3_aa: CASSLLGAQDTEAFF; cdr3_nt: TGTGCCAGCAGTTTATTAGGGGCTCAGGACACTGAAGCTTTCTTT; v_call: TRBV27; clone_size: few; j_call: TRBJ1-1; d_call: .
cdr3_aa: CASSEPGQGQETQYF; cdr3_nt: TGTGCCAGCAGTGAACCCGGACAGGGGCAAGAGACCCAGTACTTC; v_call: TRBV2; clone_size: .; j_call: TRBJ2-5; d_call: TRBD1
cdr3_aa: CASSQESGYSSYEQYF; cdr3_nt: TGCGCCAGCAGCCAAGAGAGCGGGTACAGCTCCTACGAGCAGTACTTC; v_call: TRBV4-3; clone_size: .; j_call: TRBJ2-7; d_call: .
cdr3_aa: CASSRDPYNEQFF; cdr3_nt: TGTGCCAGCAGCCGCGACCCCTACAATGAGCAGTTCTTC; v_call: TRBV6-2/TRBV6-3; clone_size: .; j_call: TRBJ2-1; d_call: .
cdr3_aa: CASSRAGTPQKETQYF; cdr3_nt: TGTGCCAGCAGCCGGGCCGGGACTCCACAGAAAGAGACCCAGTACTTC; v_call: TRBV7-9; clone_size: few; j_call: TRBJ2-5; d_call: .
cdr3_aa: CASSPLLADGLETQYF; cdr3_nt: TGTGCCAGCAGTCCCCTTTTGGCAGACGGCCTAGAGACCCAGTACTTC; v_call: TRBV28; clone_size: few; j_call: TRBJ2-5; d_call: .
cdr3_aa: CSVRGLGAEAFF; cdr3_nt: TGCAGCGTCCGCGGACTGGGCGCTGAAGCTTTCTTT; v_call: TRBV29-1; clone_size: .; j_call: TRBJ1-1; d_call: .
cdr3_aa: CASKHSNTGELFF; cdr3_nt: TGTGCCAGCAAGCACTCTAACACCGGGGAGCTGTTTTTT; v_call: TRBV27; clone_size: .; j_call: TRBJ2-2; d_call: .
cdr3_aa: CASRGGENTGELFF; cdr3_nt: TGTGCCAGCAGGGGTGGGGAAAACACCGGGGAGCTGTTTTTT; v_call: TRBV27; clone_size: few; j_call: TRBJ2-2; d_call: .
cdr3_aa: CASSLTPGSSYNEQFF; cdr3_nt: TGTGCCAGCAGCTTAACGCCGGGGAGCTCCTACAATGAGCAGTTCTTC; v_call: TRBV13; clone_size: .; j_call: TRBJ2-1; d_call: .
cdr3_aa: CSVEDLRTTNTGELFF; cdr3_nt: TGCAGCGTTGAAGACCTAAGGACAACGAACACCGGGGAGCTGTTTTTT; v_call: TRBV29-1; clone_size: few; j_call: TRBJ2-2; d_call: .
cdr3_aa: CASSYRLAGGPPGTDTQYF; cdr3_nt: TGTGCCAGCAGTTACAGACTAGCGGGAGGGCCGCCTGGGACAGATACGCAGTATTTT; v_call: TRBV6-2/TRBV6-3; clone_size: .; j_call: TRBJ2-3; d_call: TRBD2
cdr3_aa: CASSLVRGRETQYF; cdr3_nt: TGTGCCAGCAGCTTAGTCCGGGGCCGGGAGACCCAGTACTTC; v_call: TRBV7-2; clone_size: .; j_call: TRBJ2-5; d_call: .
cdr3_aa: CSVIGTARSSYEQYF; cdr3_nt: TGCAGCGTTATAGGGACAGCTAGGAGCTCCTACGAGCAGTACTTC; v_call: TRBV29-1; clone_size: few; j_call: TRBJ2-7; d_call: TRBD1
cdr3_aa: CSALTSGRTDTQYF; cdr3_nt: TGCAGTGCCCTAACTAGCGGTCGCACAGATACGCAGTATTTT; v_call: TRBV20-1; clone_size: few; j_call: TRBJ2-3; d_call: TRBD2
cdr3_aa: CASARDRANTQYF; cdr3_nt: TGCGCCAGCGCCCGGGACAGGGCAAATACGCAGTATTTT; v_call: TRBV10-1; clone_size: .; j_call: TRBJ2-3; d_call: TRBD1
cdr3_aa: CASSPGTETQYF; cdr3_nt: TGTGCCAGCAGTCCGGGGACAGAGACCCAGTACTTC; v_call: TRBV25-1; clone_size: .; j_call: TRBJ2-5; d_call: .
cdr3_aa: CASSSPWGEQFF; cdr3_nt: TGTGCCAGCAGTTCGCCTTGGGGGGAGCAGTTCTTC; v_call: TRBV12-3/TRBV12-4; clone_size: .; j_call: TRBJ2-1; d_call: .
cdr3_aa: CSARAWGGRSSYEQYF; cdr3_nt: TGCAGTGCTAGGGCTTGGGGGGGGAGAAGCTCCTACGAGCAGTACTTC; v_call: TRBV20-1; clone_size: .; j_call: TRBJ2-7; d_call: TRBD2
cdr3_aa: CASSEGALNPQYF; cdr3_nt: TGTGCCAGCAGTGAGGGGGCTCTAAACCCTCAGTATTTC; v_call: TRBV2; clone_size: many; j_call: TRBJ2-5; d_call: .
cdr3_aa: CASSIDNRESEAFF; cdr3_nt: TGTGCCAGTAGTATAGATAACAGGGAAAGTGAAGCTTTCTTT; v_call: TRBV19; clone_size: once; j_call: TRBJ1-1; d_call: .
cdr3_aa: CASSQDRAVGELFF; cdr3_nt: TGCGCCAGCAGCCAAGATCGCGCGGTCGGGGAGCTGTTTTTT; v_call: TRBV4-3; clone_size: .; j_call: TRBJ2-2; d_call: .
cdr3_aa: CASHKRAGGHNYGYTF; cdr3_nt: TGTGCCAGCCATAAGCGGGCAGGCGGGCACAACTATGGCTACACCTTC; v_call: TRBV2; clone_size: .; j_call: TRBJ1-2; d_call: .
cdr3_aa: CASSQEQERQETQYF; cdr3_nt: TGTGCCAGCAGCCAAGAACAAGAACGCCAAGAGACCCAGTACTTC; v_call: TRBV3-1; clone_size: .; j_call: TRBJ2-5; d_call: .
cdr3_aa: CASSYLSTGTNTGELFF; cdr3_nt: TGTGCCAGCAGTTACTTATCGACAGGGACGAACACCGGGGAGCTGTTTTTT; v_call: TRBV6-5; clone_size: many; j_call: TRBJ2-2; d_call: TRBD1
cdr3_aa: CATSEIDRGSYNEQFF; cdr3_nt: TGTGCCACCAGTGAGATAGACAGGGGCTCCTACAATGAGCAGTTCTTC; v_call: TRBV24-1; clone_size: many; j_call: TRBJ2-1; d_call: TRBD1
cdr3_aa: CASSQEAANYGYTF; cdr3_nt: TGTGCCAGCAGCCAAGAGGCAGCTAACTATGGCTACACCTTC; v_call: TRBV3-1; clone_size: many; j_call: TRBJ1-2; d_call: .
cdr3_aa: CASSLYSGRNQPQHF; cdr3_nt: TGTGCCAGCAGTTTATACTCCGGGCGCAATCAGCCCCAGCATTTT; v_call: TRBV28; clone_size: .; j_call: TRBJ1-5; d_call: .
cdr3_aa: CAISESLKGDEQFF; cdr3_nt: TGTGCCATCAGTGAGTCACTCAAAGGCGATGAGCAGTTCTTC; v_call: TRBV10-3; clone_size: .; j_call: TRBJ2-1; d_call: .
cdr3_aa: CSASALAGGPYEQFF; cdr3_nt: TGCAGTGCTAGTGCCCTAGCGGGAGGGCCTTATGAGCAGTTCTTC; v_call: TRBV20-1; clone_size: .; j_call: TRBJ2-1; d_call: TRBD2
cdr3_aa: CASSTPLQGTETQYF; cdr3_nt: TGTGCCAGCAGTACCCCCCTTCAGGGGACTGAGACCCAGTACTTC; v_call: TRBV12-3/TRBV12-4; clone_size: many; j_call: TRBJ2-5; d_call: .
cdr3_aa: CASSSLYGDRADTQYF; cdr3_nt: TGTGCCAGCAGTAGCCTGTACGGCGATCGGGCAGATACGCAGTATTTT; v_call: TRBV6-1; clone_size: .; j_call: TRBJ2-3; d_call: .
cdr3_aa: CASSTKPRGIQPQHF; cdr3_nt: TGTGCCAGCAGTACGAAGCCCAGGGGGATCCAGCCCCAGCATTTT; v_call: TRBV27; clone_size: few; j_call: TRBJ1-5; d_call: TRBD1
cdr3_aa: CASSYSKSMGRGLDTGELFF; cdr3_nt: TGTGCCAGCAGTTACTCGAAGTCCATGGGCCGGGGACTTGACACCGGGGAGCTGTTTTTT; v_call: TRBV6-2/TRBV6-3; clone_size: many; j_call: TRBJ2-2; d_call: .
cdr3_aa: CASSNWDTADTQYF; cdr3_nt: TGTGCCAGCAGTAACTGGGACACCGCCGATACGCAGTATTTT; v_call: TRBV27; clone_size: many; j_call: TRBJ2-3; d_call: .
cdr3_aa: CASSFGLTGVHEQYF; cdr3_nt: TGCGCCAGCAGCTTTGGATTGACAGGGGTCCACGAGCAGTACTTC; v_call: TRBV5-1; clone_size: many; j_call: TRBJ2-7; d_call: TRBD1
cdr3_aa: CASSQETGGDEQFF; cdr3_nt: TGTGCCAGCAGCCAAGAGACGGGGGGGGATGAGCAGTTCTTC; v_call: TRBV14; clone_size: many; j_call: TRBJ2-1; d_call: TRBD2
cdr3_aa: CASRSGQGTGTEAFF; cdr3_nt: TGTGCCAGCAGGTCCGGACAGGGGACCGGCACTGAAGCTTTCTTT; v_call: TRBV11-2; clone_size: .; j_call: TRBJ1-1; d_call: TRBD1